The 5 T cell receptor beta chains below come from one sample, sequenced in a study of neurological immune-mediated disorders. TCRdb analysed the 5' RACE reads with MiXCR anew, one entry per CDR3 protein. Of about 55,000 distinct CDR3 sequences in the sample, 4% to 5.5% were seen once. Sequencing was carried out using PBMCs. These TCRs come from a man between 45 and 60 years old with multiple sclerosis.

This clonotype was picked up many times. The chain joins TRBV6-6 to TRBJ1-1; no firm D call. Germline V lookup: CDR1 MNHNY, CDR2 SVGAGI (reference sequence). V was cut by 6 bases and J by 4 bases, with 9 bases left in between. The CDR3 contains 12 residues. CDR3 sequence reads: CASSRPGTEAFF. CDR3 nucleotide sequence: TGTGCCAGCAGCCGCCCGGGCACTGAAGCTTTCTTT.

This clonotype was recorded at least ten times. J is TRBJ2-5 and V is TRBV5-1, with a tentative D call TRBD1 (6 bases). Trimming removed 6 bases at V and 4 bases at J, with 13 bases between. The CDR3 has 13 residues. The germline gives CDR1 SGHRS, CDR2 YFSETQ. The CDR3 sequence: CASNHGQTETQYF. The DNA of the CDR3 is TGCGCCAGCAACCATGGACAGACAGAGACCCAGTACTTC.

In regard to this clonotype: A clone one base away is much larger, so this may be a read error. As DNA, the CDR3 is TGTGCCAGCTCACCAGGGGGGACCCTCACAGATACGCAGTATTTT. Its protein product is CASSPGGTLTDTQYF. This rearrangement joins TRBV18 to TRBJ2-3, with D perhaps TRBD2 (6 bases). The CDR3 is 15 residues long. V gave up 2 bases and J gave up 2 bases, with 11 bases separating them. From germline, CDR1 is KGHSH and CDR2 LQKENI.

This clonotype was seen many times. The rearrangement uses TRBV24-1 and TRBJ1-1; weak D call: TRBD1 (5 bases). The germline gives CDR1 KGHDR, CDR2 SFDVKD. V gave up 3 bases and J gave up 1 base, with 14 bases separating them. This CDR3 has 16 residues. CDR3 region: CATSDVPGRANTEAFF. For the CDR3, the DNA is TGTGCCACCAGTGATGTTCCGGGACGGGCGAACACTGAAGCTTTCTTT.

This clonotype was observed many times. The rearrangement joins TRBV20-1 to TRBJ2-3; D perhaps matches TRBD2 (5 bases). V was clipped by 5 bases and J by 1 base, with 13 bases between them. The CDR3 contains 14 residues. Germline V gives CDR1 DFQATT, CDR2 SNEGSKA (reference sequence). The CDR3 sequence: CSAVDPGGTDTQYF. CDR3 nucleotides: TGCAGTGCTGTCGACCCCGGGGGCACAGATACGCAGTATTTT.